This T cell receptor beta chain was captured in a study of spatial heterogeneity in lung cancer. This clonotype was seen repeatedly, ten times or more. Time point here: sample taken at primary tumor resection. Whole RNA from tumor, nontumor lung or frozen PBMC was sequenced unsorted. Via MiXCR, TCRdb re-called the 5' RACE reads, giving one row per CDR3 protein. The profile shows about 82,000 distinct CDR3 sequences, over 9.5% of them singletons. Sequencing used PBMCs, obtained at surgery. This TCR was recovered from a male donor with early-stage non-small cell lung cancer.

CDR3 loop: CSATDSRVNTGELFF. CDR3 nucleotides: TGCAGCGCCACTGACTCGCGGGTGAACACCGGGGAGCTGTTTTTT. The V and J genes are TRBV29-1 and TRBJ2-2; possibly TRBD2 for D (5 bases). V dropped 7 bases and J dropped 1 base, with 16 bases sitting between them. Germline CDR1 is SQVTM and CDR2 is ANQGSEA. CDR3 size: 15 residues.